Below are 10 T cell receptor beta chains sequenced from a single sample in a study of neurological immune-mediated disorders. Using its own MiXCR run on the 5' RACE reads, TCRdb lists one record per CDR3 protein. The sample has about 59,000 distinct CDR3 sequences, about 13% seen once. Sequencing was performed on PBMCs. These receptors were obtained from a woman aged 60-75 years with HTLV-1-associated myelopathy (HAM/TSP).

This clonotype showed up many times. The V call is TRBV25-1, the J call TRBJ2-3; D is ambiguous. Trimming cost V 7 bases and J 1 base, with 3 bases left between them. The CDR3 extends over 11 amino acids. Germline V CDR1 and CDR2: MGHDK, SYGVNS. The CDR3 protein is CASTRTDTQYF. Here the CDR3 DNA reads TGTGCCAGCACCCGCACAGATACGCAGTATTTT. The whole variable domain, filled in from reference TRBV25-1 and TRBJ2-3, reads EADIYQTPRYLVIGTGKKITLECSQTMGHDKMYWYQQDPGMELHLIHYSYGVNSTEKGDLSSESTVSRIRTEHFPLTLESARPSHTSQYLCASTRTDTQYFGPGTRLTVL.

This clonotype was seen many times. The CDR3 DNA is TGTGCCATCAGCCAGGGACAGTCCTATGGCTACACCTTC. Translating it yields CAISQGQSYGYTF. This chain uses TRBV10-3 with TRBJ1-2, with 7 bases that match TRBD1. This CDR3 has 13 residues. V was pared by 6 bases and J by 4 bases, with 5 bases of the junction left unmatched. The germline V gene has CDR1 ENHRY and CDR2 SYGVKD.

This clonotype has a count of ten or more. V usage is TRBV29-1 and J usage is TRBJ2-7; 12 bases agree with TRBD2. Germline lookup yields CDR1 SQVTM and CDR2 ANQGSEA. V dropped 5 bases and J dropped 0; count of bases not matched to a gene: 8. CDR3 length equals 16 residues. The CDR3 nucleotides are TGCAGCGTTCAGGGGACTAGCGGGTTTCACTCCTACGAGCAGTACTTC. This encodes CSVQGTSGFHSYEQYF.

This clonotype came up many times. The chain carries TRBV5-1 and TRBJ2-7, with 7 bases fitting TRBD2. The trim removed 1 base at V and 8 bases at J, leaving 18 bases unmatched. The length of the CDR3 is 17 residues. The germline V gene encodes CDR1 SGHRS and CDR2 YFSETQ. The CDR3 spells CASSLTSSGGSSSQQYF. The CDR3 nucleotides are TGCGCCAGCAGCTTGACATCTAGTGGCGGGAGCTCCTCTCAGCAGTACTTC.

This clonotype has ten or more counts. DNA of the CDR3: TGCGCCAGCAGCTTAGGCGCACCCACAGATACGCAGTATTTT. Translated: CASSLGAPTDTQYF. This rearrangement joins TRBV5-1 to TRBJ2-3; D is ambiguous. The CDR3 is made up of 14 amino acids. The V end was cut by 2 bases, the J end by 2 bases, with 9 bases between. Germline V gene sequence: CDR1 SGHRS, CDR2 YFSETQ.

This clonotype was seen many times. The gene calls are TRBV28 and TRBJ2-3; TRBD2 aligns across 9 bases. CDR1 is MDHEN and CDR2 is SYDVKM in the germline V gene. Trimming removed 5 bases from V and 2 bases from J; junction bases left unmatched: 2. CDR3 length equals 14 residues. The DNA for the CDR3 is TGTGCCAGCAGTGGACTAGCGTTCACAGATACGCAGTATTTT. It yields the protein CASSGLAFTDTQYF.

This clonotype was recorded at least ten times. V usage is TRBV11-2 and J usage is TRBJ2-5; TRBD2 agrees at 8 bases. The CDR3 contains 16 residues. Germline V gene lookup returns CDR1 SGHAT and CDR2 FQNNGV. V shed 5 bases, J shed 0 bases, and the junction held 8 bases outside the gene matches. The CDR3 DNA is TGTGCCAGCAGCCCCGGGGCTAGCGGGTACCAAGAGACCCAGTACTTC. Translation gives CASSPGASGYQETQYF. Full variable domain (outside the CDR3, taken from reference TRBV11-2 and TRBJ2-5): EAGVAQSPRYKIIEKRQSVAFWCNPISGHATLYWYQQILGQGPKLLIQFQNNGVVDDSQLPKDRFSAERLKGVDSTLKIQPAKLEDSAVYLCASSPGASGYQETQYFGPGTRLLVL.

This clonotype was found many times. One end of the junction does not line up with germline, which may come from a read error. The genes are TRBV10-3 and TRBJ2-1; 7 bases match TRBD2. The CDR3 contains 16 residues. CDR1 and CDR2 (germline): ENHRY, SYGVKD. The CDR3 sequence: CAISESGGASNNEQFF. CDR3 in DNA: TGTGCCATCAGTGAGTCGGGAGGGGCCTCCAACAATGAGCAGTTCTTC.

This clonotype was seen at least ten times. The V call is TRBV27, the J call TRBJ2-1, with D perhaps being TRBD1 or TRBD2 (6 bases each). V dropped 3 bases and J dropped 5 bases, with 14 bases sitting between them. Germline V CDR1 and CDR2: MNHEY, SMNVEV (reference sequence). This CDR3 is 15 amino acids long. The CDR3 sequence is CASSFGGNRDNEQFF. The CDR3, as DNA: TGTGCCAGCAGTTTCGGCGGGAACAGGGACAATGAGCAGTTCTTC.

This clonotype showed up many times. This chain connects TRBV5-1 to TRBJ1-4; no clear D. V was shortened by 4 bases and J by 4 bases, with 14 bases between the two germline ends. Per germline, CDR1 SGHRS and CDR2 YFSETQ. The CDR3 totals 15 residues. The CDR3 coding sequence is TGCGCCAGCAGCCCTACCGGCCGTGATAATGAAAAACTGTTTTTT. Protein product: CASSPTGRDNEKLFF.